The 14 T cell receptor beta chains in this list originate from one sample, sequenced in a study of Graves' ophthalmopathy and Graves' hyperthyroidism. Amplification targeted the TCR beta CDR3 regions, with RNA transcripts as the source material. HTBI primers served in a first-round RT-PCR, which a second-round multiplex PCR followed. One entry per CDR3 protein, called by TCRdb with MiXCR from the multiplex PCR reads. Seen here are over a million distinct CDR3 sequences, 35% to 40% observed once, and the top ten hold around 10%. The sample taken for sequencing was peripheral blood or thyroid tissue (not recorded which). Source of these receptors: an adult man with Graves' hyperthyroidism.

This clonotype was observed many times. The chain combines TRBV15 with TRBJ2-5, with TRBD2 identical over 7 bases. Per the germline V gene, CDR1 is LNHNV and CDR2 is YYDKDF (reference sequence). CDR3 length: 16 residues. The V gene end was trimmed by 7 bases and the J gene end by 5 bases; junction bases not matched to a gene: 16. CDR3 nucleotides: TGTGCCACCAAACCAACTCTCGGGGGGAGCCGGGAGACCCAGTACTTC. Amino acids: CATKPTLGGSRETQYF.

The chain employs TRBV10-3 and TRBJ2-2, with D uncertain. The germline V and J ends were trimmed by 7 bases and 4 bases, with 10 bases remaining between them. This CDR3 region has 13 residues. CDR1 is ENHRY and CDR2 is SYGVKD in the germline V gene. CDR3 loop: CAINYNPTGELFF. In DNA, the CDR3 is TGTGCCATCAACTATAACCCCACCGGGGAGCTGTTTTTT.

V usage is TRBV10-2 and J usage is TRBJ1-2, with D possibly TRBD1 on 6 matching bases. The ends were cut back, 2 bases at V and 5 bases at J, with 18 bases in the middle. The CDR3 is 16 amino acids. Germline loops: CDR1 WSHSY, CDR2 SAAADI. CDR3 loop: CASSEPDSPEQYGYTF. Here the CDR3 DNA reads TGCGCCAGCAGTGAGCCGGACAGTCCTGAACAGTATGGCTACACCTTC.

Only a few counts were recorded for this clonotype. This chain links TRBV29-1 with TRBJ2-6, with D uncertain. There are 12 residues in the CDR3. The germline V gene encodes CDR1 SQVTM and CDR2 ANQGSEA. V was trimmed by 8 bases and J by 0 bases, leaving 5 bases between them. CDR3 protein: CSSPSGANVLTF. The CDR3 DNA reads as TGCAGCTCCCCCTCTGGGGCCAACGTCCTGACTTTC. The full variable domain, completed using reference TRBV29-1 and TRBJ2-6, is SAVISQKPSRDICQRGTSLTIQCQVDSQVTMMFWYRQQPGQSLTLIATANQGSEATYESGFVIDKFPISRPNLTFSTLTVSNMSPEDSSIYLCSSPSGANVLTFGAGSRLTVL.

The rearrangement uses TRBV7-2 and TRBJ2-7; D is tentatively TRBD1 or TRBD2 (5 bases each). V was pared by 4 bases and J by 0 bases, with 13 bases between. From germline, CDR1 is SGHTA and CDR2 FQGNSA. There are 15 residues in the CDR3. The CDR3 DNA reads TGTGCCAGCAGCTCCCGGGACGGCCACTCCTACGAGCAGTACTTC. It yields the protein CASSSRDGHSYEQYF.

J is TRBJ1-4 and V is TRBV7-9; maybe TRBD1 (6 bases). The CDR3 sequence is 17 residues long. Trimming shortened V by 5 bases and J by 5 bases, and 21 bases separated the two germline ends. The germline V gene encodes CDR1 SEHNR and CDR2 FQNEAQ (reference sequence). CDR3 in DNA: TGTGCCAGCAGCCAAGTCGGGGGCGCCACTTCCAATGAAAAACTGTTTTTT. Its translation is CASSQVGGATSNEKLFF. Full variable domain (outside the CDR3, taken from reference TRBV7-9 and TRBJ1-4): DTGVSQNPRHKITKRGQNVTFRCDPISEHNRLYWYRQTLGQGPEFLTYFQNEAQLEKSRLLSDRFSAERPKGSFSTLEIQRTEQGDSAMYLCASSQVGGATSNEKLFFGSGTQLSVL.

This clonotype was recorded a few times. The rearrangement links TRBV13 to TRBJ2-2; maybe TRBD2 (5 bases). V lost 4 bases and J 0 bases, leaving 12 bases between the germline ends. The germline V gene encodes CDR1 PRHDT and CDR2 FYEKMQ (reference sequence). CDR3 length equals 16 residues. The DNA of the CDR3 is TGTGCCAGCAGCTCGAGGGCAGAAACGAACACCGGGGAGCTGTTTTTT. Its translation is CASSSRAETNTGELFF.

The V call is TRBV28, the J call TRBJ1-1; D call uncertain. Trimming cost V 6 bases and J 1 base, with 9 bases left between them. CDR3 length equals 13 residues. Germline V gene data show CDR1 as MDHEN and CDR2 as SYDVKM. The CDR3 DNA reads as TGTGCCAGCAGATTGGACGGGAACACTGAAGCTTTCTTT. Translated, it gives CASRLDGNTEAFF. The full variable domain, its missing parts supplied by reference TRBV28 and TRBJ1-1, is DVKVTQSSRYLVKRTGEKVFLECVQDMDHENMFWYRQDPGLGLRLIYFSYDVKMKEKGDIPEGYSVSREKKERFSLILESASTNQTSMYLCASRLDGNTEAFFGQGTRLTVV.

The chain recombines TRBV29-1 with TRBJ1-3; possibly TRBD1 for D (6 bases). This CDR3 comprises 15 residues. Germline-derived CDR1 and CDR2 are SQVTM and ANQGSEA. Trimming stripped 6 bases from V and 0 bases from J, with 15 bases between. CDR3 sequence reads: CSVSYAGVSGNTIYF. Here the CDR3 DNA reads TGCAGCGTATCCTATGCAGGGGTCTCTGGAAACACCATATATTTT.

The chain links TRBV11-1 to TRBJ1-2, with TRBD1 as a possible D gene (6 bases). The CDR3 consists of 16 residues. Germline V CDR1 and CDR2: SGHAT, FQDESV (reference sequence). The germline V and J ends were trimmed by 1 base and 4 bases, with 16 bases remaining between them. The DNA of the CDR3 is TGTGCCAGCAGCTTAGTTGACCAAACAGGGCTCTATGGCTACACCTTC. Its protein product is CASSLVDQTGLYGYTF.

This chain links TRBV6-2 or TRBV6-3 with TRBJ2-5; no reliable D call. Germline CDR1 and CDR2: MNHEY and SVGEGT. The CDR3 has 11 residues. V was clipped by 7 bases and J by 5 bases, with 8 bases between them. CDR3 in amino acids: CASTFSETQYF. The CDR3 bases are TGTGCCAGCACCTTTAGCGAGACCCAGTACTTC.

In this sample, this clonotype turned up many times. The chain carries TRBV6-6 and TRBJ1-5, with D hard to call. V was clipped by 0 bases and J by 2 bases, with 5 bases between them. Per germline, CDR1 MNHNY and CDR2 SVGAGI (reference sequence). The CDR3 is made up of 14 amino acids. CDR3 nucleotides: TGTGCCAGCAGTTACTCCGAGGGCAATCAGCCCCAGCATTTT. This gives the protein CASSYSEGNQPQHF.

The J gene is TRBJ1-6, the V gene TRBV7-2; TRBD1 agrees at 11 bases. V gave up 5 bases and J gave up 11 bases; unmatched junction bases: 5. This CDR3 spans 14 amino acids. Germline CDR1 and CDR2: SGHTA and FQGNSA. The CDR3 reads CASSLQGQGAPLHF. CDR3 in DNA: TGTGCCAGCAGCCTACAGGGACAGGGGGCACCCCTCCACTTT.

This clonotype was observed many times. V and J are TRBV7-6 and TRBJ2-7, with no clear D. The germline V and J ends were trimmed by 5 bases and 0 bases, with 11 bases remaining between them. Germline V gives CDR1 SGHVS, CDR2 FNYEAQ. The CDR3 runs 14 residues. The CDR3 sequence is CASSDHLSSYEQYF. CDR3 nucleotides: TGTGCCAGCAGCGACCATCTTAGCTCCTACGAGCAGTACTTC.